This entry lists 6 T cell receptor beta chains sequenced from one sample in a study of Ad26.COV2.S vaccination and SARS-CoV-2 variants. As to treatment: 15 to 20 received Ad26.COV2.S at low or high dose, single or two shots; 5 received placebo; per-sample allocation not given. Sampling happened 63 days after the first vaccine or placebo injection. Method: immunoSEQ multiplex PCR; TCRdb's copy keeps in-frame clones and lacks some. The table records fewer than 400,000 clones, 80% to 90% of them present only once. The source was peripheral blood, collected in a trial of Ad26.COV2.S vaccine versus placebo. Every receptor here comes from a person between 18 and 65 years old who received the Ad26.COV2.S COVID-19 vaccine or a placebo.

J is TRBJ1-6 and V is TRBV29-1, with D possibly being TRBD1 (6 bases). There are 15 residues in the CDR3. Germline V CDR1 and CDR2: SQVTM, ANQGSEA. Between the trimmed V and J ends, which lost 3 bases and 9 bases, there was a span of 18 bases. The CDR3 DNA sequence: TGCAGCGTTGAGGGGGGCAGAGCCGGGTCTTCACCCCTCCACTTT. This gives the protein CSVEGGRAGSSPLHF.

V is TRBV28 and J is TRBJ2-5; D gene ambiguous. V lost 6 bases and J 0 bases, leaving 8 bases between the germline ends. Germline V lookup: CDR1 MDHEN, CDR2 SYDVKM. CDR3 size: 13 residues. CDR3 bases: TGTGCCAGCAGATCTACAAACCAAGAGACCCAGTACTTC. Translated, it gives CASRSTNQETQYF.

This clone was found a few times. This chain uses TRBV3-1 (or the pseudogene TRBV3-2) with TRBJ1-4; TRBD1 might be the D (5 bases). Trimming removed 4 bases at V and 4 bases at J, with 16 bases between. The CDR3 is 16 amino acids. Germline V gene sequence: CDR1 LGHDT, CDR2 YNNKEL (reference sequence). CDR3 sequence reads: CASSPKGTAFNEKLFF. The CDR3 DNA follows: TGTGCCAGCAGCCCGAAAGGGACGGCTTTTAATGAAAAACTGTTTTTT.

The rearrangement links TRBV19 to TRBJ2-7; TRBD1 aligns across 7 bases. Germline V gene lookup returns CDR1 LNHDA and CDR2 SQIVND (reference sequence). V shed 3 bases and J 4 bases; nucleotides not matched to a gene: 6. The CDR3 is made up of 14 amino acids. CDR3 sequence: CASSMSGTAYEQYF. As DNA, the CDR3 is TGTGCCAGTAGTATGTCCGGGACAGCTTACGAGCAGTACTTC.

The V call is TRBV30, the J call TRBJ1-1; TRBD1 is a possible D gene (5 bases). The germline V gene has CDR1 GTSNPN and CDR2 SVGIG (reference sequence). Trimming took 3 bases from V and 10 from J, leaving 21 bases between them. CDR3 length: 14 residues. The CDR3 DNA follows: TGTGCCTGGAGCACCAAAATGCGGACATCAGCAGCTTTCTTT. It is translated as CAWSTKMRTSAAFF.

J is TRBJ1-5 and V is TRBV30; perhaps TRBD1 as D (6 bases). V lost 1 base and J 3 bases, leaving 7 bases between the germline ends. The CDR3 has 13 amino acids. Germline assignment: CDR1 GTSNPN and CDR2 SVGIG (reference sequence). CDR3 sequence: CAWSDRDNQPQHF. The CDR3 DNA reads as TGTGCCTGGAGTGACAGGGACAATCAGCCCCAGCATTTT. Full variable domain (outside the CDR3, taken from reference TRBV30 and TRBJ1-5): SQTIHQWPATLVQPVGSPLSLECTVEGTSNPNLYWYRQAAGRGLQLLFYSVGIGQISSEVPQNLSASRPQDRQFILSSKKLLLSDSGFYLCAWSDRDNQPQHFGDGTRLSIL.